This T cell receptor beta chain appears in the sequencing data of a study of T cell repertoires in cytomegalovirus infection. On this clonotype: Its antigen is not known.

This CDR3 spans 16 amino acids. The germline gives CDR1 SEHNR, CDR2 FQNEAQ (reference sequence). The trim removed 5 bases at V and 5 bases at J, leaving 11 bases unmatched. TCRdb used MiXCR to reprocess the reads, holding one entry per CDR3 protein. The sample lists about 700,000 distinct CDR3 sequences, around 31% occurring once. This sequence was found in a human donor in good health (CMV status not recorded). Some clones in this sample may be carry-over from other donors' samples. Sequences were derived from cultured PBMCs, sampled from culture after CMV antigen stimulation. J is TRBJ2-5 and V is TRBV7-9, with 10 positions matching TRBD1. The CDR3 DNA sequence: TGTGCCAGCAGCCCCTCGACAGGGGGCTTGTCTGAGACCCAGTACTTC. Amino acids: CASSPSTGGLSETQYF.